The 20 T cell receptor beta chains listed next were all sequenced from one sample in a study of cytomegalovirus exposure and HLA in healthy donors. Use of 60 Vbeta and 13 Jbeta primers characterized the PCR. Sequenced by immunoSEQ multiplex PCR; TCRdb stores in-frame clones only, minus some. The sample shows over 200,000 clones, and over 0.75% sits with its ten largest clones. The sample taken for sequencing was PBMCs. The receptors derive from a woman aged 25 to 39 in good health and CMV-seropositive.

The gene calls are TRBV27 and TRBJ2-7, with 7 positions matching TRBD2. V was pared by 8 bases and J by 4 bases, with 8 bases of the junction left unmatched. The CDR3 has 13 amino acids. CDR1 MNHEY and CDR2 SMNVEV come from the germline V gene (reference sequence). CDR3 protein: CASGEGRAYEQYF. CDR3 nucleotide sequence: TGTGCCAGCGGGGAGGGCCGGGCATACGAGCAGTACTTC.

V is TRBV6-6 and J is TRBJ2-3; D is uncertain. Germline V CDR1 and CDR2: MNHNY, SVGAGI (reference sequence). This CDR3 contains 15 residues. The ends were cut back, 4 bases at V and 4 bases at J, with 15 bases in the middle. The CDR3 sequence: CASSSPGIPADTQYF. The CDR3 nucleotides read TGTGCCAGCAGTTCTCCGGGTATCCCCGCAGATACGCAGTATTTT.

V and J are TRBV7-2 and TRBJ1-5; the D gene is possibly TRBD1 (5 bases). The germline CDR1 and CDR2 sequences are SGHTA and FQGNSA. Between the trimmed V and J ends, which lost 3 bases and 2 bases, there was a span of 11 bases. The CDR3 sequence is 15 residues long. The chain's CDR3 is CASSLGPWGNQPQHF. For the CDR3, the DNA is TGTGCCAGCAGCTTGGGGCCCTGGGGCAATCAGCCCCAGCATTTT.

V gene TRBV7-8 combines with J gene TRBJ1-1, with 10 positions matching TRBD1. The CDR3 consists of 15 residues. Trimming removed 5 bases from V and 4 bases from J; junction bases left unmatched: 7. Germline V CDR1 and CDR2: SGHVS, FQNEAQ. The CDR3 coding sequence is TGTGCCAGCAGCACGGGGACAGGGGAAGGCACTGAAGCTTTCTTT. As protein: CASSTGTGEGTEAFF.

On this clone itself: Other DNA sequences from this sample encode an identical CDR3 as well. The V call is TRBV18, the J call TRBJ2-7; perhaps TRBD2 as D (5 bases). This CDR3 comprises 15 residues. Trimming pared 0 bases from V and 0 bases from J, leaving 9 bases between. The V gene's germline CDR1 is KGHSH and CDR2 LQKENI. The CDR3 coding sequence is TGTGCCAGCTCACCACCGGCGGGTAGCTCCTACGAGCAGTACTTC. This translates into CASSPPAGSSYEQYF.

The V and J genes are TRBV2 and TRBJ1-1; D is unresolved. Germline assignment: CDR1 SNHLY and CDR2 FYNNEI. The CDR3 covers 10 residues. Trimming took off 6 bases at V and 8 bases at J, with 7 bases between the two ends. The CDR3 spells CASRGVEAFF. Here the CDR3 DNA reads TGTGCCAGCAGGGGAGTAGAAGCTTTCTTT.

Here the CDR3 DNA reads TGTGCCAGCAGACCTGGACAGGGCTACGAGCAGTACTTC. Translating gives CASRPGQGYEQYF. The chain uses TRBV28 and TRBJ2-7, with 8 bases lining up with TRBD1. The ends lost 6 bases at V and 3 bases at J; junction bases unmatched: 4. CDR1 and CDR2 from the germline V gene are MDHEN and SYDVKM. The CDR3 covers 13 residues.

The V gene is TRBV11-3, the J gene TRBJ1-1, with D unclear. The V end was cut by 5 bases, the J end by 10 bases, with 20 bases between. CDR1 is SGHNT and CDR2 is YENEEA in the germline V gene. This CDR3 spans 14 amino acids. Here the CDR3 reads CASSPRAFPSGAFF. In nucleotides, the CDR3 is TGTGCCAGCAGCCCCCGAGCGTTTCCGAGTGGAGCTTTCTTT.

This chain connects TRBV10-1 to TRBJ2-1; D may be TRBD1 (7 bases). Germline lookup yields CDR1 WNHNN and CDR2 SYGVQD (reference sequence). Trimming cost V 8 bases and J 7 bases, with 18 bases left between them. CDR3 length equals 14 residues. The CDR3 here is CASQGDSGRNEQFF. As DNA, the CDR3 is TGCGCCAGCCAGGGGGACTCGGGGCGAAATGAGCAGTTCTTC.

The gene calls are TRBV11-2 and TRBJ1-3; D is ambiguous. Looked up from germline, CDR1 is SGHAT and CDR2 is FQNNGV. CDR3 size: 14 residues. Trimming shortened V by 3 bases and J by 0 bases, and 6 bases separated the two germline ends. The CDR3 nucleotides read TGTGCCAGCAGCTTTACAGACTCTGGAAACACCATATATTTT. Translation: CASSFTDSGNTIYF. Full variable domain (rest looked up from reference TRBV11-2 and TRBJ1-3): EAGVAQSPRYKIIEKRQSVAFWCNPISGHATLYWYQQILGQGPKLLIQFQNNGVVDDSQLPKDRFSAERLKGVDSTLKIQPAKLEDSAVYLCASSFTDSGNTIYFGEGSWLTVV.

This chain's CDR3 is CASSQQGLTFTDTQYF. CDR3 sequence (DNA): TGTGCCAGCAGCCAGCAGGGACTCACATTCACAGATACGCAGTATTTT. The V gene is TRBV14, the J gene TRBJ2-3; D might be TRBD2 (6 bases). Germline lookup yields CDR1 SGHDN and CDR2 FVKESK. The CDR3 totals 16 residues. V was trimmed by 3 bases and J by 2 bases, leaving 15 bases between them.

The chain links TRBV2 to TRBJ2-2, with TRBD1 matching over 7 bases. Germline CDR1 reads SNHLY; CDR2 reads FYNNEI. CDR3 length: 13 residues. Trimming took 10 bases from V and 4 from J; bases not matched to a gene: 6. Written as DNA, the CDR3 is TGTGCCAAATCTTACAGGGGCACCGGGGAGCTGTTTTTT. It specifies CAKSYRGTGELFF.

The CDR3 reads CASSLAGVRTEAFF. Here the CDR3 DNA reads TGTGCCAGCAGCTTAGCAGGGGTGAGGACTGAAGCTTTCTTT. This chain links TRBV7-2 with TRBJ1-1; the D gene is possibly TRBD1 (5 bases). Germline V gives CDR1 SGHTA, CDR2 FQGNSA. V shed 0 bases and J shed 5 bases, with 10 bases lying between them. The CDR3 is made up of 14 amino acids.

The chain joins TRBV5-1 to TRBJ2-2; TRBD2 agrees at 9 bases. The length of the CDR3 is 17 residues. Looked up from germline, CDR1 is SGHRS and CDR2 is YFSETQ. Losses at the gene ends were 0 bases for V and 0 bases for J; bases not matched to a gene: 3. The CDR3 DNA follows: TGCGCCAGCAGCTTGGGGGCGGGAGGGCCGAACACCGGGGAGCTGTTTTTT. Translating it yields CASSLGAGGPNTGELFF.

The genes are TRBV6-5 and TRBJ2-1, with 12 bases matching TRBD2. CDR3 length: 15 amino acids. Germline V gives CDR1 MNHEY, CDR2 SVGAGI. V was pared by 7 bases and J by 4 bases, with 5 bases of the junction left unmatched. In DNA form, the CDR3 reads TGTGCCAGCACCCACCTAGCGGGAGGGTACAATGAGCAGTTCTTC. Its translation: CASTHLAGGYNEQFF.

The chain couples TRBV7-2 to TRBJ2-7; D not resolved. Germline CDR1 reads SGHTA; CDR2 reads FQGNSA. V was shortened by 1 base and J by 4 bases, with 8 bases between the two germline ends. The CDR3 is 13 residues long. CDR3 residues: CASSLGIVYEQYF. Written as DNA, the CDR3 is TGTGCCAGCAGCTTAGGTATCGTTTACGAGCAGTACTTC.

This sequence joins TRBV29-1 and TRBJ2-7, with D possibly TRBD1 on 6 matching bases. The length of the CDR3 is 14 residues. Germline V gene data show CDR1 as SQVTM and CDR2 as ANQGSEA. The germline V and J ends were trimmed by 8 bases and 4 bases, with 21 bases remaining between them. The CDR3 loop reads CSYHTPGHPYEQYF. The DNA of the CDR3 is TGCAGCTACCACACTCCGGGACACCCATACGAGCAGTACTTC.

The gene calls are TRBV5-6 and TRBJ1-1, with TRBD1 matching 9 bases. Germline CDR1 SGHDT, CDR2 YYEEEE. After removal of 4 bases from V and 10 bases from J, the junction contained 20 bases not matched to a gene. The CDR3 runs to 17 residues. CDR3 sequence (DNA): TGTGCCAGCAGCCCATATTCCGACAGGGGGTTTTTCACAGGAGCTTTCTTT. It encodes CASSPYSDRGFFTGAFF.

The chain carries TRBV7-9 and TRBJ1-3; possible D gene TRBD1, 6 bases. Germline lookup yields CDR1 SEHNR and CDR2 FQNEAQ (reference sequence). V lost 2 bases to trimming and J lost 7 bases, with 24 bases between them. CDR3 length equals 18 residues. The DNA of the CDR3 is TGTGCCAGCAGCTTAAGTTTCCGGGGAAGCTCTCAGGGGAACACCATATATTTT. Residues: CASSLSFRGSSQGNTIYF. The full variable domain, in which reference TRBV7-9 and TRBJ1-3 provide the parts outside the CDR3, is DTGVSQNPRHKITKRGQNVTFRCDPISEHNRLYWYRQTLGQGPEFLTYFQNEAQLEKSRLLSDRFSAERPKGSFSTLEIQRTEQGDSAMYLCASSLSFRGSSQGNTIYFGEGSWLTVV.

The chain couples TRBV1 to TRBJ2-1; the table's TRBD2 call for D was not verified on the DNA. TRBV1 is classified as a pseudogene. The CDR3 covers 14 residues. The CDR3 DNA is TGCACCAGCAGCCAGCTGCAGGGAGGTAATGAGCAGTTCTTC. Its protein product is CTSSQLQGGNEQFF.